These T cell receptor beta chains were read from a single sample in a study of blood T cells in healthy people across ages. One entry per CDR3 protein, called by TCRdb with MiXCR from the 5' RACE reads. The repertoire includes about 1.5 million distinct CDR3 sequences, about 45% of them detected once, and about 4% sits in the top ten. Material for sequencing was blood. All receptors derive from a woman younger than 30 in good health. CDR3s include the opening cysteine and the closing phenylalanine or tryptophan. D genes are given only for firm matches.

d_gene	v_gene	CDR3aa
.	TRBV2	CASRDGNGETQYF
TRBD1	TRBV20-1	CSARRRQGGYEQYF
.	TRBV7-9	CASGVLNYNEQFF
TRBD2	TRBV7-2	CASSFRGAREEKDTQYF
TRBD2	TRBV5-1	CASSRRDLAGADTQYF
.	TRBV29-1	CSVGGGSYGYTF
.	TRBV29-1	CSGDGGVTDTQYF
.	TRBV12-3/TRBV12-4	CASTEGAGRGNEQYF
TRBD1	TRBV7-9	CASSAGQGWNEQFF
.	TRBV11-2	CASSNLPSTDTQYF
.	TRBV5-1	CASSLGGRAGTGELFF
TRBD1	TRBV9	CASSIGGQNYGYTF
.	TRBV20-1	CSTNRGSGGFTDTQYF
.	TRBV6-2/TRBV6-3	CASSLQDIRSGANVLTF
.	TRBV6-5	CASSSRTNTQYF
.	TRBV5-8	CASSWGRIALSYNEQFF
TRBD1	TRBV7-2	CASSFTGQGYDEKLFF
.	TRBV28	CASATTYNEQFF
.	TRBV29-1	CSVLTASSGNTIYF
.	TRBV15	CATGGTTGELFF
.	TRBV12-3/TRBV12-4	CASSLGTIYGYTF
.	TRBV2	CASLGLPNQPQHF
.	TRBV28	CASSQRPMRVQETQYF
.	TRBV20-1	CSAREGTLRGQYF
.	TRBV18	CASSLITGNTEAFF
.	TRBV29-1	CSVALAGLNEQFF
.	TRBV6-5	CASSYSYQVDHEQFF
.	TRBV21-1	CASSKVPGRNRTEFYGYTF
.	TRBV27	CASSLSWVRGNQPQHF
.	TRBV4-3	CASSQDAGGLGKNIQYF
TRBD1	TRBV5-5	CASSTDRGSSEAFF
.	TRBV6-6	CASRQGSETQYF
TRBD1	TRBV6-6	CASGGQGPDTQYF
.	TRBV10-3	CAISENLLKDEQFF
.	TRBV25-1	CASSQPGGYTF
.	TRBV29-1	CSVESRDNLNYGYTF
.	TRBV28	CASIPGGNYGYTF
TRBD1	TRBV29-1	CSAQQGASEAFF
.	TRBV20-1	CSASSGESYGYTF
TRBD2	TRBV25-1	CAISELAVQFF
.	TRBV6-2/TRBV6-3	CASSYRRGETQYF
.	TRBV28	CASSFKGDSNQPQHF
TRBD2	TRBV29-1	CSAGGGEAKNIQYF